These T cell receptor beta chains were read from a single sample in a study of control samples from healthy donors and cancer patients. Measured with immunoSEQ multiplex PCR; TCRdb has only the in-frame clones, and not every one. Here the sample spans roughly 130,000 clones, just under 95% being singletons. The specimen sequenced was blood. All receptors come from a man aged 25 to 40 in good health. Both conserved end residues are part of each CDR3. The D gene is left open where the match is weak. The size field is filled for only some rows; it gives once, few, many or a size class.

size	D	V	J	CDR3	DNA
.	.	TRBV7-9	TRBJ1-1	CASSLEGRGNTEAFF	TGTGCCAGCAGCTTAGAGGGCAGGGGGAACACTGAAGCTTTCTTT
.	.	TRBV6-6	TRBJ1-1	CASSYGSLNTEAFF	TGTGCCAGCAGTTACGGATCATTGAACACTGAAGCTTTCTTT
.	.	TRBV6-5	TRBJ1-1	CASSYSTWNTEAFF	TGTGCCAGCAGTTACTCAACATGGAACACTGAAGCTTTCTTT
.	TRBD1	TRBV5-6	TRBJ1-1	CASRGQGGGTEAFF	TGTGCCAGCAGAGGACAGGGCGGCGGCACTGAAGCTTTCTTT
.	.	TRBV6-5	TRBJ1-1	CASSLGRGGTEAFF	TGTGCCAGCAGTTTGGGACGGGGGGGAACTGAAGCTTTCTTT
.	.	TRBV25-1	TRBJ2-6	CASSLASGANVLTF	TGTGCCAGCAGTTTGGCCTCTGGGGCCAACGTCCTGACTTTC
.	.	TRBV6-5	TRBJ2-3	CASSYDGGRTQYF	TGTGCCAGCAGTTACGACGGGGGACGGACGCAGTATTTT
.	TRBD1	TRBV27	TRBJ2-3	CASSLTGGGTDTQYF	TGTGCCAGCAGTTTAACAGGGGGCGGAACAGATACGCAGTATTTT
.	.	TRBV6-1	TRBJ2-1	CASSEGSGGVDEQFF	TGTGCCAGCAGTGAAGGTTCAGGAGGTGTCGATGAGCAGTTCTTC
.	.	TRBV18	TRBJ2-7	CASSPRQTMEQYF	TGTGCCAGCTCACCACGGCAGACGATGGAGCAGTACTTC
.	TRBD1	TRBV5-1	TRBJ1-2	CASSLAQGGKGYGYTF	TGCGCCAGCAGCTTGGCCCAGGGGGGGAAGGGCTATGGCTACACCTTC
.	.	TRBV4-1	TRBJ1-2	CASSRAGVGYGYTF	TGCGCCAGCAGCCGCGCAGGGGTGGGCTATGGCTACACCTTC
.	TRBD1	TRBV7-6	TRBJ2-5	CASSRGTGGSETQYF	TGTGCCAGCAGCCGCGGGACAGGGGGTTCAGAGACCCAGTACTTC
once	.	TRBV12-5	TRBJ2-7	CASGVRLSSSYEQYF	TGTGCTAGTGGTGTGCGTCTCTCCAGCTCCTACGAGCAGTACTTC
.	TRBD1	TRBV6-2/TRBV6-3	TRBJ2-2	CASSYSPGGAGELFF	TGTGCCAGCAGTTACTCTCCAGGGGGCGCCGGGGAGCTGTTTTTT
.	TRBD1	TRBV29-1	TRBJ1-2	CSVLDRGRWYGYTF	TGCAGCGTACTAGACAGGGGGCGTTGGTATGGCTACACCTTC
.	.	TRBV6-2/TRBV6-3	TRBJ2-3	CASSQGRTTDTQYF	TGTGCCAGCAGCCAGGGTAGGACCACAGATACGCAGTATTTT
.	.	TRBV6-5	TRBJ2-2	CASSTGMLNTGELFF	TGTGCCAGCAGTACCGGGATGTTGAACACCGGGGAGCTGTTTTTT
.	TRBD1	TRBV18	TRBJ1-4	CASSSGTGSSEKLFF	TGTGCCAGCTCATCCGGGACAGGGTCGTCTGAAAAACTGTTTTTT
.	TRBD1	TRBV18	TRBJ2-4	CASSPSTGGNIQYF	TGTGCCAGCTCACCATCCACAGGGGGGAACATTCAGTACTTC
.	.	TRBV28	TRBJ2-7	CASSFRDGSYEQYF	TGTGCCAGCAGTTTCCGGGACGGCTCCTACGAGCAGTACTTC
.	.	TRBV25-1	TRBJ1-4	CASSVIQGTLFF	TGTGCCAGCAGTGTCATACAGGGTACACTGTTTTTT
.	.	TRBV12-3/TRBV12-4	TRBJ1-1	CASSRGGGTEAFF	TGTGCCAGCAGCAGGGGCGGGGGCACTGAAGCTTTCTTT
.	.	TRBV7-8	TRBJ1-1	CASSLSLGGNTEAFF	TGTGCCAGCAGCTTATCTTTAGGCGGGAACACTGAAGCTTTCTTT
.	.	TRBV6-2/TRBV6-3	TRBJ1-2	CASSYARGENGYTF	TGTGCCAGCAGTTACGCCAGGGGCGAGAATGGCTACACCTTC
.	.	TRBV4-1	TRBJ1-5	CASSQAGAGQPQHF	TGCGCCAGCAGCCAAGCGGGTGCAGGACAGCCCCAGCATTTT
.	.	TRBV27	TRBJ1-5	CASAYTNQPQHF	TGTGCCAGCGCTTACACCAATCAGCCCCAGCATTTT
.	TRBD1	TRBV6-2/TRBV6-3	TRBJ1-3	CASSYVAGQGRSGNTIYF	TGTGCCAGCAGTTACGTCGCGGGACAGGGAAGGTCTGGAAACACCATATATTTT
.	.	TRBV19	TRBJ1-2	CASSATRPTYGYTF	TGTGCCAGTAGTGCAACCAGACCCACGTATGGCTACACCTTC
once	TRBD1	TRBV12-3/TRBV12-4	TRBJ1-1	CASRTGDREAFF	TGTGCCAGCAGGACGGGGGACAGGGAAGCTTTCTTT
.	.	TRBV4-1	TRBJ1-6	CASTPREGGLDSPLHF	TGCGCCAGCACCCCCAGGGAGGGAGGGTTGGATTCACCCCTCCACTTT
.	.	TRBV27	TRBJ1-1	CASSLKRGINTEAFF	TGTGCCAGCAGTTTAAAGAGGGGGATCAACACTGAAGCTTTCTTT
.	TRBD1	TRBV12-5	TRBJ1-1	CASGLNSLRGTEAFF	TGTGCTAGTGGTTTGAATTCTCTCAGGGGGACTGAAGCTTTCTTT
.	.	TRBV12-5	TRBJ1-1	CASGPGNTEAFF	TGTGCTAGTGGTCCCGGGAACACTGAAGCTTTCTTT
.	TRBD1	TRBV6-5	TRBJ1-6	CASRINRGINSPLHF	TGTGCCAGCAGGATTAACAGGGGGATTAATTCACCCCTCCACTTT
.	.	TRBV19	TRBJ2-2	CASRPGHNTGELFF	TGTGCCAGTAGGCCGGGACATAACACCGGGGAGCTGTTTTTT
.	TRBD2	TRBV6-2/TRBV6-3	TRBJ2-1	CASSYPTSGLNNEQFF	TGTGCCAGCAGTTACCCCACTAGCGGGTTAAACAATGAGCAGTTCTTC
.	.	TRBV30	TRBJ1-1	CAWSEAPNTEAFF	TGTGCCTGGAGTGAGGCACCGAACACTGAAGCTTTCTTT
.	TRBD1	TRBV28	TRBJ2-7	CASSSTGQGAPIEQYF	TGTGCCAGCAGTTCTACAGGACAGGGGGCTCCGATCGAGCAGTACTTC
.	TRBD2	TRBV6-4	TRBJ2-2	CASSLLAGGPNTGELFF	TGTGCCAGCAGCCTACTAGCGGGGGGCCCGAACACCGGGGAGCTGTTTTTT
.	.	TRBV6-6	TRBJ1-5	CASSYGPGTRNQPQHF	TGTGCCAGCAGTTACGGCCCCGGGACTAGGAATCAGCCCCAGCATTTT
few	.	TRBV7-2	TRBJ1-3	CASSLDWGPGNTIYF	TGTGCCAGCAGCTTAGATTGGGGGCCTGGAAACACCATATATTTT